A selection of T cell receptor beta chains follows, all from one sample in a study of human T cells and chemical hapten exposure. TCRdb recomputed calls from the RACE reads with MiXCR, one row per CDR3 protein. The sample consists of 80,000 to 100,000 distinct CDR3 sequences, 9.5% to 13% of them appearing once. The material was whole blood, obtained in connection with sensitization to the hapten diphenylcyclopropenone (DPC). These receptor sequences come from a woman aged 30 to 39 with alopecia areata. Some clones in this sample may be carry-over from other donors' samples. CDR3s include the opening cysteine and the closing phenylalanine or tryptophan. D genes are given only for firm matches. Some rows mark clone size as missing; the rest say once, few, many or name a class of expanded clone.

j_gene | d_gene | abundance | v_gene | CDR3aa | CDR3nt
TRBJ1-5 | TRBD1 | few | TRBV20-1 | CSAPGQGTVQPQHF | TGCAGTGCCCCAGGACAGGGAACAGTTCAGCCCCAGCATTTT
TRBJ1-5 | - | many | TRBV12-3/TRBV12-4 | CASSLALLHQPQHF | TGTGCCAGCAGTTTGGCTCTCCTGCATCAGCCCCAGCATTTT
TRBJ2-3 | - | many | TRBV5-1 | CASSLVGERDTQYF | TGCGCCAGCAGCTTGGTAGGGGAACGTGATACGCAGTATTTT
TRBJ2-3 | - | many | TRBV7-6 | CASSLAMQGPDTQYF | TGTGCCAGCAGCTTAGCAATGCAGGGACCAGATACGCAGTATTTT
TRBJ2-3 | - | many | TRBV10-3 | CATSQGLLTDTQYF | TGTGCCACCTCCCAGGGGCTCCTCACAGATACGCAGTATTTT
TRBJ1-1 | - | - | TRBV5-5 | CASTRDLTEAFF | TGTGCCAGCACCCGCGACTTGACTGAAGCTTTCTTT
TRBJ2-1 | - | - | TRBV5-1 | CASGSGQYNEQFF | TGCGCCAGCGGCTCAGGACAATACAATGAGCAGTTCTTC
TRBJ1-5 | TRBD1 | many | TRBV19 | CASQGGNSNQPQHF | TGTGCCAGCCAGGGGGGAAATAGCAATCAGCCCCAGCATTTT
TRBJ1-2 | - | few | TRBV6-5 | CASSQGQLRGYTF | TGTGCCAGCAGCCAGGGACAACTGAGAGGCTACACCTTC
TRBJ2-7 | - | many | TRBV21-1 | CASSKVRVLHEQYF | TGTGCCAGCAGCAAAGTACGGGTCTTACACGAGCAGTACTTC
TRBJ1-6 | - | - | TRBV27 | CASSSGSNSPLHF | TGTGCCAGCAGTTCGGGTTCGAATTCACCCCTCCACTTT
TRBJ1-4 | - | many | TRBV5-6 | CASSRWVTGEKLFF | TGTGCCAGCAGCCGGTGGGTAACCGGGGAAAAACTGTTTTTT
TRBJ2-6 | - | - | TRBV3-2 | CATHRGTPLSGANVLTF | TGTGCCACCCACAGGGGGACACCTCTCTCTGGGGCCAACGTCCTGACTTTC
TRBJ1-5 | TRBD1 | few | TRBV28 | CASRQGQKQPQHF | TGTGCCAGCAGGCAGGGACAGAAGCAGCCCCAGCATTTT
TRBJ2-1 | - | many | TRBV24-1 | CATSVSRGGFHEQFF | TGTGCCACCAGTGTAAGTCGCGGAGGGTTCCATGAGCAGTTCTTC
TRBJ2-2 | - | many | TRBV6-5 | CASRPGPTTGELFF | TGTGCCAGCAGACCCGGGCCGACCACCGGGGAGCTGTTTTTT
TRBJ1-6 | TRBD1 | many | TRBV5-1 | CASSLVDRENSPLHF | TGCGCCAGCAGCCTGGTCGACAGGGAAAATTCACCCCTCCACTTT
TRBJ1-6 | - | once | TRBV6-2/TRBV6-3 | CASSSRQRDFAPLHF | TGTGCCAGCAGCTCGAGACAGAGGGACTTTGCACCCCTCCACTTT
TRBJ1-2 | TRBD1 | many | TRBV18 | CASSTGDYGYTF | TGTGCCAGCAGTACAGGGGACTATGGCTACACCTTC
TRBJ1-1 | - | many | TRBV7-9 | CASSSTRDTEAFF | TGTGCCAGCAGCTCCACGAGGGACACTGAAGCTTTCTTT
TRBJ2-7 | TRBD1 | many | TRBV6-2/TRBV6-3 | CASSSGTGGNEQYF | TGTGCCAGCAGCTCCGGGACAGGGGGCAACGAGCAGTACTTC
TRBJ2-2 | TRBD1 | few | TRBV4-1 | CASSQVVRTGHTGELFF | TGCGCCAGCAGCCAAGTTGTGAGGACAGGGCACACCGGGGAGCTGTTTTTT
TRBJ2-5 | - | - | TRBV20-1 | CSARVAGLGEETQYF | TGCAGTGCTAGAGTCGCGGGACTCGGAGAAGAGACCCAGTACTTC
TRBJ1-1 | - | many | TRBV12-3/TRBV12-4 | CASSSGRRTEAFF | TGTGCCAGCAGCTCCGGACGGCGGACTGAAGCTTTCTTT
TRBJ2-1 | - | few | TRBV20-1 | CSASGSPSEQFF | TGCAGTGCTAGCGGGAGCCCCAGTGAGCAGTTCTTC
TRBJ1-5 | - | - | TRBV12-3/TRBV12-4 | CASSLTEGNQPQHF | TGTGCCAGCAGCCTAACAGAGGGCAATCAGCCCCAGCATTTT
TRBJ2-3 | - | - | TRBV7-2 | CASSPSYTDTQYF | TGTGCCAGCAGCCCCTCCTACACAGATACGCAGTATTTT
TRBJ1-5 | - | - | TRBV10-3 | CAISDSNQPQHF | TGTGCCATCAGCGATAGCAATCAGCCCCAGCATTTT
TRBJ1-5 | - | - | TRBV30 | CAWSTQGNQPQHF | TGTGCCTGGAGTACGCAGGGCAATCAGCCCCAGCATTTT
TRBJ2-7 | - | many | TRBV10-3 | CAISQTGSHEQYF | TGTGCCATCAGCCAAACAGGGTCCCACGAGCAGTACTTC
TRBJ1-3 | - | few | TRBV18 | CASSPFETGNTIYF | TGTGCCAGCTCACCATTCGAAACCGGGAACACCATATATTTT
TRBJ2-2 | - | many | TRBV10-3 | CAISEVAGNTGELFF | TGTGCCATCAGTGAAGTGGCGGGGAACACCGGGGAGCTGTTTTTT
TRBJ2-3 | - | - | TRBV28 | CASSNGEAGFTDTQYF | TGTGCCAGCAGTAACGGGGAGGCTGGATTCACAGATACGCAGTATTTT
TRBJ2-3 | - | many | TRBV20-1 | CSASGTLRLTDTQYF | TGCAGTGCCTCCGGGACACTTCGGCTCACAGATACGCAGTATTTT
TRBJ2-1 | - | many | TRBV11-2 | CASSSGPYTYNEQFF | TGTGCCAGCAGCTCCGGGCCCTACACCTACAATGAGCAGTTCTTC
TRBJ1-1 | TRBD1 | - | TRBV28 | CASSLYRDRGSEAFF | TGTGCCAGCAGTTTGTACCGGGACAGGGGCTCTGAAGCTTTCTTT
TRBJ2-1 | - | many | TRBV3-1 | CASSPTVGWRNEQFF | TGTGCCAGCAGCCCTACCGTGGGCTGGCGGAATGAGCAGTTCTTC
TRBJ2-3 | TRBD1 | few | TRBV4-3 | CASSPGQSNTDTQYF | TGCGCCAGCAGCCCGGGACAGTCGAACACAGATACGCAGTATTTT
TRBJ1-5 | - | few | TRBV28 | CASRTSNQPQHF | TGTGCCAGCAGGACTAGCAATCAGCCCCAGCATTTT
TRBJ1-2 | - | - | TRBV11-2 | CASSTQGQLYGYTF | TGTGCCAGCAGTACGCAGGGGCAACTCTATGGCTACACCTTC